This T cell receptor beta chain was recorded in a study of T cell responses to AZD1222 COVID-19 vaccine. With respect to this clone: Its antigen is currently unknown.

The protocol was immunoSEQ multiplex PCR, while the TCRdb copy is restricted to in-frame clones and leaves out a portion. The table records 150,000 to 200,000 clones, 87% of them present only once. Study findings and constraints: None of the repertoires were sampled until the peak T cell response had passed. Clonal diversity may have been underestimated, and the donors were mostly white British, with more females than males. Among spike-specific TCRs, nearly half reportedly target unmutated variant regions.

The length of the CDR3 is 17 residues. From germline, CDR1 is SGHRS and CDR2 YFSETQ. The V gene end was trimmed by 0 bases and the J gene end by 1 base; junction bases not matched to a gene: 10. Source: peripheral blood, taken on day 0 of AZD1222 vaccination. The sequence came from an adult in good health. The chain employs TRBV5-1 and TRBJ2-7; TRBD2 matches at 7 bases. The CDR3 region has the DNA TGCGCCAGCAGCTTGGTTCCTAGCGGCGACCCTTCCTACGAGCAGTACTTC. Its translation: CASSLVPSGDPSYEQYF.